What follows is one T cell receptor (beta chain) and its context. Its specificity is unknown. This entry is derived from a study of blood T cells in healthy people across ages. The authors drew about 10 milliliters of peripheral blood from each donor. Through a sample-barcoded 5' primer and a J-beta primer mix, a second PCR was run for about 7 to 12 cycles. TCRdb redid the calling of the 5' RACE reads with MiXCR, one entry per CDR3 protein. The sample lists 650,000 to 1,000,000 distinct CDR3 sequences; 46% were seen once. V gave up 0 bases and J gave up 0 bases, with 7 bases separating them. Germline CDR1 reads SGHRS; CDR2 reads YFSETQ. This CDR3 spans 15 amino acids. Findings and caveats of the study: From one million sequenced T cells, diversity estimates were lower bounds.

The source material was blood. The receptor was derived from an older man in good health. This sequence joins TRBV5-1 and TRBJ2-1; tentatively, D is TRBD1 (5 bases). CDR3 DNA sequence: TGCGCCAGCAGCTTGGAAGACAGCTCCTACAATGAGCAGTTCTTC. This gives the protein CASSLEDSSYNEQFF.